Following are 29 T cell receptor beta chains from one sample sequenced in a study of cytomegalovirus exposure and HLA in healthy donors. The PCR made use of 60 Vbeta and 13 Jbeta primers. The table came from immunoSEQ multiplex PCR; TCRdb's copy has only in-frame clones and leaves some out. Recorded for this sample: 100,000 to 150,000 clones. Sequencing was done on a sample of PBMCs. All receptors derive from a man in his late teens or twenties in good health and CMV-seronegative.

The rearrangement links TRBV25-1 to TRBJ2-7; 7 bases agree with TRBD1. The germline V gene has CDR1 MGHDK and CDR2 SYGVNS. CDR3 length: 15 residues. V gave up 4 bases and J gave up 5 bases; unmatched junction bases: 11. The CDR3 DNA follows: TGTGCCAGCAGTGCAACAGGGGAGAGGTACGACGAGCAGTACTTC. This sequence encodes CASSATGERYDEQYF.

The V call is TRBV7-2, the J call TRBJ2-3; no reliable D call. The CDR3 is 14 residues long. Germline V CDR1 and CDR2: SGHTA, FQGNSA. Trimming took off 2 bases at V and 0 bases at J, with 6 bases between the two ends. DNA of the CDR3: TGTGCCAGCAGCTTACCCAGAAGCACAGATACGCAGTATTTT. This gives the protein CASSLPRSTDTQYF. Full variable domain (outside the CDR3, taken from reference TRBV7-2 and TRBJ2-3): GAGVSQSPSNKVTEKGKDVELRCDPISGHTALYWYRQSLGQGLEFLIYFQGNSAPDKSGLPSDRFSAERTGGSVSTLTIQRTQQEDSAVYLCASSLPRSTDTQYFGPGTRLTVL.

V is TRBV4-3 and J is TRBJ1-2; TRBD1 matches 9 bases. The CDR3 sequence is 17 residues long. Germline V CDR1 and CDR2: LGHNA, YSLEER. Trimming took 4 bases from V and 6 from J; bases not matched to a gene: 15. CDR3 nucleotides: TGCGCCAGCAGCCCTTGGGTTTTGGACAGGGGAAGGGATGGCTACACCTTC. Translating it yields CASSPWVLDRGRDGYTF.

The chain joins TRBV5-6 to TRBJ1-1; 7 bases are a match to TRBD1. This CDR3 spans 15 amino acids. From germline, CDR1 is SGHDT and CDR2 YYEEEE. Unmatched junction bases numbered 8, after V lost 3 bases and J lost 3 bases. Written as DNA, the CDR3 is TGTGCCAGCAGCTCCCGAATAAGGGGGCACACTGAAGCTTTCTTT. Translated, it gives CASSSRIRGHTEAFF. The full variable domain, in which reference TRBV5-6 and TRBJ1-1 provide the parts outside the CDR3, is DAGVTQSPTHLIKTRGQQVTLRCSPKSGHDTVSWYQQALGQGPQFIFQYYEEEERQRGNFPDRFSGHQFPNYSSELNVNALLLGDSALYLCASSSRIRGHTEAFFGQGTRLTVV.

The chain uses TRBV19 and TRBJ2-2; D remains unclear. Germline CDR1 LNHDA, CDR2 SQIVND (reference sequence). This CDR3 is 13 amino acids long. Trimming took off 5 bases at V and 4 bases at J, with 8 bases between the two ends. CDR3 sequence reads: CASSLTVTGELFF. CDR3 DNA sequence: TGTGCCAGTAGTCTCACGGTCACCGGGGAGCTGTTTTTT.

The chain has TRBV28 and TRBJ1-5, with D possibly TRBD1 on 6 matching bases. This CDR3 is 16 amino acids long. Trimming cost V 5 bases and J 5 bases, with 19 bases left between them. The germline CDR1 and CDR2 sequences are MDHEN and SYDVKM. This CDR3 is CASSTPGGASDQPQHF. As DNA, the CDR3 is TGTGCCAGCAGTACCCCGGGGGGCGCTTCGGATCAGCCCCAGCATTTT.

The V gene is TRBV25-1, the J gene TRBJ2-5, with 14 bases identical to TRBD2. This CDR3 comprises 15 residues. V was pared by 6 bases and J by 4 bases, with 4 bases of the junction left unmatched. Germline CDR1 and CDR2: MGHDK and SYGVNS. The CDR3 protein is CASRQTSGRGETQYF. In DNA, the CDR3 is TGTGCCAGCAGACAGACTAGCGGGAGGGGAGAGACCCAGTACTTC.

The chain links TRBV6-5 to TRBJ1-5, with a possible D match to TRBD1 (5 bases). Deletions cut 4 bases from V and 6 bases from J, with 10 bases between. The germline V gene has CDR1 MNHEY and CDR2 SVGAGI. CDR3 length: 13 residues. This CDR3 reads CASSSGVGQPQHF. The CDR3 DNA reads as TGTGCCAGCAGTTCGGGGGTGGGTCAGCCCCAGCATTTT.

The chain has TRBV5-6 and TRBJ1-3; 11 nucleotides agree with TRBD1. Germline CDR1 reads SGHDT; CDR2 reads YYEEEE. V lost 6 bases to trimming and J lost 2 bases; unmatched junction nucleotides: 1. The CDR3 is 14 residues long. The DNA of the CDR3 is TGTGCCAGCACGGGACAGGGGGCTGGAAACACCATATATTTT. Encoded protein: CASTGQGAGNTIYF. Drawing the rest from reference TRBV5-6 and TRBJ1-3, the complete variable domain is DAGVTQSPTHLIKTRGQQVTLRCSPKSGHDTVSWYQQALGQGPQFIFQYYEEEERQRGNFPDRFSGHQFPNYSSELNVNALLLGDSALYLCASTGQGAGNTIYFGEGSWLTVV.

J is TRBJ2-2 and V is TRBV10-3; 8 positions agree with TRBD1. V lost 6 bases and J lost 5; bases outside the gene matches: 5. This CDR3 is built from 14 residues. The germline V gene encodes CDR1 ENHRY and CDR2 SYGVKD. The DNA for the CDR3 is TGTGCCATCAGCCTCAGGGGGCTGACCGGGGAGCTGTTTTTT. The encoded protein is CAISLRGLTGELFF.

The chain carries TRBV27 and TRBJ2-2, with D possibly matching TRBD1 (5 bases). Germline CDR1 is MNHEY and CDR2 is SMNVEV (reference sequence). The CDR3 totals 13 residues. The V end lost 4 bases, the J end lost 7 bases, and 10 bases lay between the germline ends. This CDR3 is CASSSGKGGELFF. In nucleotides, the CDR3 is TGTGCCAGCAGTTCAGGGAAGGGCGGGGAGCTGTTTTTT.

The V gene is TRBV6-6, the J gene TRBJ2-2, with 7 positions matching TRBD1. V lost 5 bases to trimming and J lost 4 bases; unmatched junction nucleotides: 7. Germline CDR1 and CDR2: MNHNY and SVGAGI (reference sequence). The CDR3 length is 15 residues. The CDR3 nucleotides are TGTGCCAGCAGTGGGGGACAGTTAGGCACCGGGGAGCTGTTTTTT. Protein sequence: CASSGGQLGTGELFF.

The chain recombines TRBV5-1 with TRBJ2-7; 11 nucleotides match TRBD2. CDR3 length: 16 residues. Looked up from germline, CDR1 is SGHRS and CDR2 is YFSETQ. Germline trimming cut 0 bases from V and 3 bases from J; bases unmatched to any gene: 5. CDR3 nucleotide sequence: TGCGCCAGCAGCTTGGCAGAAACTAGCGGGAGCTACGAGCAGTACTTC. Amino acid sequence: CASSLAETSGSYEQYF.

The CDR3 region has the DNA TGTGCCAGCAGTAACAGTAGGGGCAGAAATCAGCCCCAGCATTTT. Protein product: CASSNSRGRNQPQHF. The chain has TRBV28 and TRBJ1-5; D is possibly TRBD1 (5 bases). V was trimmed by 5 bases and J by 4 bases, leaving 15 bases between them. The CDR3 runs to 15 residues. CDR1 MDHEN and CDR2 SYDVKM come from the germline V gene.

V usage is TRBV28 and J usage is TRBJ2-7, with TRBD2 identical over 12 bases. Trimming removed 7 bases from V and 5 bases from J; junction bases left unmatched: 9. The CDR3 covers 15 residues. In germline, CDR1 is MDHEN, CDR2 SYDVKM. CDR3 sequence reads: CASISSSGGANEQYF. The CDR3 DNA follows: TGTGCCAGCATCTCCTCTAGCGGGGGGGCAAACGAGCAGTACTTC.

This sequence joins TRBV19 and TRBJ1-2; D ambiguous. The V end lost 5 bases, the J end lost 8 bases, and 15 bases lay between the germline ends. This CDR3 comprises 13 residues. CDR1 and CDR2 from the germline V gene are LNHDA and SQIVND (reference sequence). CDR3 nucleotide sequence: TGTGCCAGTAGTTTTTCAGTTACCTCCGGCTACACCTTC. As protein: CASSFSVTSGYTF.

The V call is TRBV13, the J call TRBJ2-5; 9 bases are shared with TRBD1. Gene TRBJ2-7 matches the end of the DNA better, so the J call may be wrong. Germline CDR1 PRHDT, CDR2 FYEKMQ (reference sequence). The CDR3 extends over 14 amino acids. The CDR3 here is CASSPGQGGYEQYF. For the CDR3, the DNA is TGTGCCAGCAGTCCGGGACAGGGTGGCTACGAGCAGTACTTC.

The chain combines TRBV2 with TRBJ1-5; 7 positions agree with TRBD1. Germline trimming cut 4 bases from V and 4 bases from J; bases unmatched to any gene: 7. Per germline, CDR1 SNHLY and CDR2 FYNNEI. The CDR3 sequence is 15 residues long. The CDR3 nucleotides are TGTGCCAGCAGTGTTCCGGGACAGTCAAATCAGCCCCAGCATTTT. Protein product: CASSVPGQSNQPQHF.

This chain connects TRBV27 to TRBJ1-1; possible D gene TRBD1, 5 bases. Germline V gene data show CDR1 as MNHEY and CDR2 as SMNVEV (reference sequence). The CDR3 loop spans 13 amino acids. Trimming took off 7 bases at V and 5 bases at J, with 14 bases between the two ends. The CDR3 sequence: CASTPRGDTEAFF. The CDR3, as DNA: TGTGCCAGCACCCCTAGGGGTGATACTGAAGCTTTCTTT.

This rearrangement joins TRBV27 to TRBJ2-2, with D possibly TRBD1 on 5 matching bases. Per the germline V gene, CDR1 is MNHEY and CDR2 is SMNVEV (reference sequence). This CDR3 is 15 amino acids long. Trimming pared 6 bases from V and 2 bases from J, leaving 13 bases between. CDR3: CASSPHRTNTGELFF. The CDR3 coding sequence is TGTGCCAGCAGCCCCCACCGGACAAACACCGGGGAGCTGTTTTTT.

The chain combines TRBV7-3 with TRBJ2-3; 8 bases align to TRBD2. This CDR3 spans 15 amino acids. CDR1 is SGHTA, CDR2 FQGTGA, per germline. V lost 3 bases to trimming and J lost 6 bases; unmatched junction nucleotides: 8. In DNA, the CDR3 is TGTGCCAGCAGCTTCGACGCGACTAGCGTGGATACGCAGTATTTT. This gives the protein CASSFDATSVDTQYF.

Written as DNA, the CDR3 is TGTGCCAGCAGTTTGGACGGGAGCTATGGCTACACCTTC. Its protein product is CASSLDGSYGYTF. V and J are TRBV27 and TRBJ1-2; D is undetermined. V was trimmed by 3 bases and J by 4 bases, leaving 9 bases between them. The CDR3 extends over 13 amino acids. The V gene's germline CDR1 is MNHEY and CDR2 SMNVEV (reference sequence).

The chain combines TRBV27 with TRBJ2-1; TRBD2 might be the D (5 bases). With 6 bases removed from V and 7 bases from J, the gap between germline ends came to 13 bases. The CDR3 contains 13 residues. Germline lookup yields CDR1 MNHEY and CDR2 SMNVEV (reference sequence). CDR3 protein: CASRAGTRNEQFF. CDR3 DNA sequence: TGTGCCAGCAGGGCGGGTACTAGGAATGAGCAGTTCTTC.

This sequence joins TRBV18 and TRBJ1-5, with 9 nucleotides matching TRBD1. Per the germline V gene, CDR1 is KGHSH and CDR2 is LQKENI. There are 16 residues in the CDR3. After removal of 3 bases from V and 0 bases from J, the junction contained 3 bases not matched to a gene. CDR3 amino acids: CASSPGQGSSNQPQHF. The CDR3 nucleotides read TGTGCCAGCTCACCGGGACAGGGATCTAGCAATCAGCCCCAGCATTTT.

The CDR3 sequence is CASSLSGGAKPQHF. For the CDR3, the DNA is TGTGCCAGTAGCCTTTCTGGGGGGGCAAAGCCCCAGCATTTT. The chain couples TRBV19 to TRBJ1-5; TRBD1 is a possible D gene (6 bases). Trimming pared 6 bases from V and 8 bases from J, leaving 17 bases between. This CDR3 is built from 14 residues. Looked up from germline, CDR1 is LNHDA and CDR2 is SQIVND (reference sequence).

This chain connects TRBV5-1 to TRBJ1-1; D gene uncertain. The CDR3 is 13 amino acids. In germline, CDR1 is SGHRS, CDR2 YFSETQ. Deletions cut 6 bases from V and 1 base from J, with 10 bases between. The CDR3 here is CASINPGNTEAFF. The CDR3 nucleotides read TGCGCCAGCATTAATCCGGGGAACACTGAAGCTTTCTTT.

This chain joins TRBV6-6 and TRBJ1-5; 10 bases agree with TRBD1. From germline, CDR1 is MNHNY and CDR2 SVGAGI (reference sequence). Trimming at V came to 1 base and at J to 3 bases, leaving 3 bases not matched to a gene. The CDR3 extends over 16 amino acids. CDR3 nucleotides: TGTGCCAGCAGTTACTTGGGACAGGGGAACAATCAGCCCCAGCATTTT. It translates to CASSYLGQGNNQPQHF.

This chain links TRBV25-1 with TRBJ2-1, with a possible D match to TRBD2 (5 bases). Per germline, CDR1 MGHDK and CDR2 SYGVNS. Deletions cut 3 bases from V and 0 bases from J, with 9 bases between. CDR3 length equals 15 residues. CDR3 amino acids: CASSDGESSYNEQFF. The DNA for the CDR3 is TGTGCCAGCAGTGACGGGGAAAGCTCCTACAATGAGCAGTTCTTC.

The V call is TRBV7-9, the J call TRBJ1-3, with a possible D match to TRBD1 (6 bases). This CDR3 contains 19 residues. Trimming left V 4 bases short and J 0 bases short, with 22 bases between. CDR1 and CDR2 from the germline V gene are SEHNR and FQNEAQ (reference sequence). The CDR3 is CASSSTKTRDKHSGNTIYF. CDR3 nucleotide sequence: TGTGCCAGCAGCTCCACCAAAACCCGGGACAAGCACTCTGGAAACACCATATATTTT.